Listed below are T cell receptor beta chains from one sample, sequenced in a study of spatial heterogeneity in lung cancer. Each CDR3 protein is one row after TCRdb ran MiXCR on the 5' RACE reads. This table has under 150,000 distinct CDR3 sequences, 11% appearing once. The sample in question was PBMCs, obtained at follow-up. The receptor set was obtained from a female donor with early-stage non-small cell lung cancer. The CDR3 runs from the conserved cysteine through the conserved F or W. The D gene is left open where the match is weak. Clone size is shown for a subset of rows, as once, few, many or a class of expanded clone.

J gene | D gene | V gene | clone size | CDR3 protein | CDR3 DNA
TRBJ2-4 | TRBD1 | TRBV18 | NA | CASKGTGLAKNIQYF | TGTGCCAGCAAAGGGACAGGCTTAGCCAAAAACATTCAGTACTTC
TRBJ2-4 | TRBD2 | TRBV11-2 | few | CASSLDLRLAGAKNIQYF | TGTGCCAGCAGCTTAGATCTCCGACTAGCGGGAGCCAAAAACATTCAGTACTTC
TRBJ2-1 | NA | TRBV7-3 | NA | CASSPIAASYNEQFF | TGTGCCAGCAGCCCAATAGCGGCATCCTACAATGAGCAGTTCTTC
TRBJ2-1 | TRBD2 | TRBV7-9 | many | CASTQGLAGGLRGNEQFF | TGTGCCAGCACCCAGGGACTAGCGGGAGGACTTCGAGGGAATGAGCAGTTCTTC
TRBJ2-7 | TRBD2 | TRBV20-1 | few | CSARVSGSSYEQYF | TGCAGTGCTAGAGTTAGCGGGAGCTCCTACGAGCAGTACTTC
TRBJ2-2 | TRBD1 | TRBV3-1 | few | CASSLTDRGTGELFF | TGTGCCAGCAGCCTCACGGACAGGGGTACCGGGGAGCTGTTTTTT
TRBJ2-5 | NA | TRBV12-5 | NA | CASGMGGETQYF | TGTGCTAGTGGTATGGGAGGAGAGACCCAGTACTTC
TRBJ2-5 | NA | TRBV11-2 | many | CASSLGQGGLETQYF | TGTGCCAGCAGCTTAGGACAGGGAGGTTTGGAGACCCAGTACTTC
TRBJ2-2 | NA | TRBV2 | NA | CASSPGNTGELFF | TGTGCCAGCAGCCCAGGGAACACCGGGGAGCTGTTTTTT
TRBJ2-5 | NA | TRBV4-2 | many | CASSQGVFETQYF | TGTGCCAGCAGCCAAGGGGTTTTTGAGACCCAGTACTTC
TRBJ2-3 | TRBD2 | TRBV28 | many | CASSLIFTSGSSTDTQYF | TGTGCCAGCAGTTTAATTTTTACTAGCGGTTCTAGCACAGATACGCAGTATTTT
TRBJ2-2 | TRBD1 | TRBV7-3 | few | CASAQGKTGELFF | TGTGCCAGCGCACAGGGGAAGACCGGGGAGCTGTTTTTT
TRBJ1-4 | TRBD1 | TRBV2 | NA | CASSRTQGARANEKLFF | TGTGCCAGCAGTCGGACACAGGGGGCACGAGCTAATGAAAAACTGTTTTTT
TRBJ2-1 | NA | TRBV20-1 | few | CSAREAASGYNEQFF | TGCAGTGCTAGGGAGGCGGCCTCGGGTTACAATGAGCAGTTCTTC
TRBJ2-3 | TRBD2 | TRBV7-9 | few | CASSSTGLATDTQYF | TGTGCCAGCAGCTCCACGGGACTAGCTACGGATACGCAGTATTTT
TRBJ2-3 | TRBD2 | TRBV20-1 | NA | CSARTSGRGTDTQYF | TGCAGTGCTAGAACTAGCGGGAGAGGCACAGATACGCAGTATTTT
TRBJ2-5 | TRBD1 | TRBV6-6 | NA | CASRETGGLQETQYF | TGTGCCAGCAGAGAGACAGGGGGTCTCCAAGAGACCCAGTACTTC
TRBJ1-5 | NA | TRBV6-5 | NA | CASSYSRVGNLPQHF | TGTGCCAGCAGTTATTCGAGGGTTGGCAATCTGCCCCAGCATTTT
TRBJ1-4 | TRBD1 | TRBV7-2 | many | CASSLRGRSNEKLFF | TGTGCCAGCAGCTTGAGGGGGCGGTCTAATGAAAAACTGTTTTTT
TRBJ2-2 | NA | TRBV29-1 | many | CSGSRADTGELFF | TGCAGCGGTTCTAGGGCGGACACCGGGGAGCTGTTTTTT
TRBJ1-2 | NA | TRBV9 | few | CASSDPSGGYTF | TGTGCCAGCAGCGACCCCTCGGGGGGCTACACCTTC
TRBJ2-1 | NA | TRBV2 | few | CASSAERDSSYNEQFF | TGTGCCAGCAGCGCCGAGCGGGACAGCTCCTACAATGAGCAGTTCTTC